This T cell receptor (beta chain) was recovered during a study of beta chain features in type 1 diabetes. Study-wide results and limits: A pattern of fewer insertions and more deletions at VDJ junctions was seen in type 1 diabetes patients. In every one of the four CD4+ subsets, TCRB CDR3s were moderately but significantly shorter in Type 1 diabetes patients. The cDNA sequencing approach could over-represent high-TCR-expressing cells.

A word on this clone: Its antigen is still unknown.

Via CD45RO/CCR7/CD25/CD127/CD95/CD27, cells of the CD4+ naive, central memory, regulatory and stem cell-like memory subsets were sorted. Reverse transcription of all isolated RNA meant that expressed TCRB transcripts were sequenced. Data came from immunoSEQ multiplex PCR; TCRdb stores just in-frame clones and leaves some out. The data hold around 400,000 clones, with 10% to 15% observed a single time. The source of this sequence is a man between 18 and 35 years old in good health. Input material: naive CD4+ T cells from blood.

The CDR3, as DNA: TGTGCCAGCAGCTTTGGCAGGCCTGGAAACACCATATATTTT. Residues: CASSFGRPGNTIYF. The rearrangement links TRBV7-9 to TRBJ1-3; D ambiguous. The CDR3 consists of 14 residues. Per germline, CDR1 SEHNR and CDR2 FQNEAQ (reference sequence). Deletions cut 3 bases from V and 2 bases from J, with 8 bases between.